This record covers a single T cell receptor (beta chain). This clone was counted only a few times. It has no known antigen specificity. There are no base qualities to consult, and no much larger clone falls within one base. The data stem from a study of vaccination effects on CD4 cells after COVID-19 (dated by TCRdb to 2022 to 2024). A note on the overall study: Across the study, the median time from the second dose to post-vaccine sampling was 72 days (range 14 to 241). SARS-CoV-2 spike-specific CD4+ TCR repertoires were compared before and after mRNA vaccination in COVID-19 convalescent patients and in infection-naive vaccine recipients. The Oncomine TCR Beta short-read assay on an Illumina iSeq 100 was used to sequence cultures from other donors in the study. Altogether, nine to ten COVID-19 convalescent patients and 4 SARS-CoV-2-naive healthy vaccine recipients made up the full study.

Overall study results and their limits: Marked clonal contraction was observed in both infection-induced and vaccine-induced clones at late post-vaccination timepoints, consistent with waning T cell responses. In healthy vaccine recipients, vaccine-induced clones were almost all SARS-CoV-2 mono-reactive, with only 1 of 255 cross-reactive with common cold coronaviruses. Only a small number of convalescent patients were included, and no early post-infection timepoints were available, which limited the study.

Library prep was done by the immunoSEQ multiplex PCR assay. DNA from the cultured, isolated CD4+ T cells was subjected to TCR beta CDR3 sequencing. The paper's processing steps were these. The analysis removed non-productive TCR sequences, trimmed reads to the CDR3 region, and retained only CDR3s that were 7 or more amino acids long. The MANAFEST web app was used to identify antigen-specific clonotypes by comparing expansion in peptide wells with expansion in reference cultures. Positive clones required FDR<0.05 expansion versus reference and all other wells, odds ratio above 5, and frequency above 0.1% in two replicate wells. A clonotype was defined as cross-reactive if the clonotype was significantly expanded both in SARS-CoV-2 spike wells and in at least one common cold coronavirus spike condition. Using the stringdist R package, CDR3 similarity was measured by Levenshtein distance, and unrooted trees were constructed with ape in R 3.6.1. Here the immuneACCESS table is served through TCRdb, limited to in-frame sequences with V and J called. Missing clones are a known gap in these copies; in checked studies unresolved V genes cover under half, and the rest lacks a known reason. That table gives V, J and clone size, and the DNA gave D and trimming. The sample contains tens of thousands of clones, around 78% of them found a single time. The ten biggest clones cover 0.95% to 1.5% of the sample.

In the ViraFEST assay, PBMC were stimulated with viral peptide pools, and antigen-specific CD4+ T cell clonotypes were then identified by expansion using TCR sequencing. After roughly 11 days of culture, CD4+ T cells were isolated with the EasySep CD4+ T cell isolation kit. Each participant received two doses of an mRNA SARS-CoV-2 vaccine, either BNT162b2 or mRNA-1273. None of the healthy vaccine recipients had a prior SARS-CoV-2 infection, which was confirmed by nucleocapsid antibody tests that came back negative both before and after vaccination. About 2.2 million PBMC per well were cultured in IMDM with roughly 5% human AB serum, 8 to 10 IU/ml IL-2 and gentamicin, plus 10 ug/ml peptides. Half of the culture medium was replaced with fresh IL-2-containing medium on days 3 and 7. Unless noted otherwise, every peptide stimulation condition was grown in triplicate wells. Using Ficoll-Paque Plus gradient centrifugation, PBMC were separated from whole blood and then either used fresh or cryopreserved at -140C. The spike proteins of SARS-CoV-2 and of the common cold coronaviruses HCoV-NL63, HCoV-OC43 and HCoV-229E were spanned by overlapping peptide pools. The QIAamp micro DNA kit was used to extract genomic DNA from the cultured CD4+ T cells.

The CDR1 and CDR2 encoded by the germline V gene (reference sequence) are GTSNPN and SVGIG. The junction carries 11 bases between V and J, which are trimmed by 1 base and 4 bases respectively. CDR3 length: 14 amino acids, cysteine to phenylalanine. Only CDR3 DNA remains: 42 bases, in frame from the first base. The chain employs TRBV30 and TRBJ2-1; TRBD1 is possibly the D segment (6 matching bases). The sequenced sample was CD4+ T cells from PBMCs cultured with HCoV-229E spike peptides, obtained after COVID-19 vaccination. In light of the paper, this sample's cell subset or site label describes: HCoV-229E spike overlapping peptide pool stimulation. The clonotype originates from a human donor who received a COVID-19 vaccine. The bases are TGTGCCTGGAGTGAGGCAAGGGGGTACAATGAGCAGTTCTTC. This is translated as CAWSEARGYNEQFF. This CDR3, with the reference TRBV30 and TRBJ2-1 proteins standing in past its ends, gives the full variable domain SQTIHQWPATLVQPVGSPLSLECTVEGTSNPNLYWYRQAAGRGLQLLFYSVGIGQISSEVPQNLSASRPQDRQFILSSKKLLLSDSGFYLCAWSEARGYNEQFFGPGTRLTVL.